The rows below give T cell receptor beta chains drawn from one sample of a study of T-cell memory formation after mild COVID-19. TCRdb fed the 5' RACE reads into MiXCR, producing one record per CDR3 protein. The table includes approximately 340,000 distinct CDR3 sequences, around 13% detected once. The specimen was PBMCs or a T cell subset sorted from them (not recorded which). The source is a man younger than 30 who had mild COVID-19 (a few samples of this study predate the infection). Cell type and time point are not known. Both conserved end residues are part of each CDR3. The order of the fields is V gene, D gene, clone size, J gene, CDR3 protein, CDR3 DNA. A D gene is named only where the DNA matches it firmly. Size is stated for part of the rows, as once, few or many counts, or as a class when the clone is expanded.

v_call: TRBV7-9
d_call: TRBD1
clone_size: .
j_call: TRBJ2-1
cdr3_aa: CASRAGTGLDEQFF
cdr3_nt: TGTGCCAGCAGAGCCGGGACAGGGTTGGATGAGCAGTTCTTC

v_call: TRBV5-1
d_call: .
clone_size: many
j_call: TRBJ1-2
cdr3_aa: CASSLGLGPNYGYTF
cdr3_nt: TGCGCCAGCAGCTTGGGTCTAGGCCCTAACTATGGCTACACCTTC

v_call: TRBV5-1
d_call: .
clone_size: few
j_call: TRBJ1-5
cdr3_aa: CASSLTPTGTGQPQHF
cdr3_nt: TGCGCCAGCAGCTTGACACCTACAGGGACCGGTCAGCCCCAGCATTTT

v_call: TRBV7-2
d_call: .
clone_size: .
j_call: TRBJ1-2
cdr3_aa: CASRPGWDSGYTF
cdr3_nt: TGTGCCAGCAGACCGGGGTGGGATTCGGGCTACACCTTC

v_call: TRBV20-1
d_call: .
clone_size: .
j_call: TRBJ1-4
cdr3_aa: CSARAPTVNEKLFF
cdr3_nt: TGCAGTGCTAGAGCGCCCACAGTTAATGAAAAACTGTTTTTT

v_call: TRBV11-2
d_call: .
clone_size: .
j_call: TRBJ2-7
cdr3_aa: CASSLDLGLGPADYEQYF
cdr3_nt: TGTGCCAGCAGCTTAGATTTGGGGTTGGGACCCGCGGACTACGAGCAGTACTTC

v_call: TRBV11-2
d_call: TRBD1
clone_size: few
j_call: TRBJ2-2
cdr3_aa: CASSFPPGQGVGRAFAGELFF
cdr3_nt: TGTGCCAGCAGCTTCCCTCCGGGACAGGGGGTCGGTAGGGCGTTCGCCGGGGAGCTGTTTTTT

v_call: TRBV6-2/TRBV6-3
d_call: TRBD1
clone_size: .
j_call: TRBJ2-3
cdr3_aa: CASRKPGQGTDTQYF
cdr3_nt: TGTGCCAGCAGGAAACCGGGACAGGGCACAGATACGCAGTATTTT

v_call: TRBV7-9
d_call: .
clone_size: .
j_call: TRBJ2-5
cdr3_aa: CASSLDPAPETQYF
cdr3_nt: TGTGCCAGCAGCTTAGACCCAGCTCCAGAGACCCAGTACTTC

v_call: TRBV7-9
d_call: TRBD1
clone_size: once
j_call: TRBJ2-5
cdr3_aa: CASSSRQGSSETQYF
cdr3_nt: TGTGCCAGCAGTTCCCGACAGGGTTCCAGCGAGACCCAGTACTTC

v_call: TRBV4-3
d_call: .
clone_size: few
j_call: TRBJ1-2
cdr3_aa: CASSQMVGLGRGPYGYTF
cdr3_nt: TGCGCCAGCAGCCAAATGGTTGGCCTCGGACGGGGACCCTATGGCTACACCTTC

v_call: TRBV5-5
d_call: .
clone_size: few
j_call: TRBJ2-4
cdr3_aa: CASSFIGGLAKNIQYF
cdr3_nt: TGTGCCAGCAGCTTTATAGGGGGGTTAGCCAAAAACATTCAGTACTTC

v_call: TRBV20-1
d_call: .
clone_size: many
j_call: TRBJ2-7
cdr3_aa: CSARDGGNSYEQYF
cdr3_nt: TGCAGTGCTAGAGATGGAGGGAACTCCTACGAGCAGTACTTC

v_call: TRBV12-3/TRBV12-4
d_call: TRBD1
clone_size: .
j_call: TRBJ1-2
cdr3_aa: CASQQGRVNGYTF
cdr3_nt: TGTGCCAGCCAACAGGGGAGAGTTAATGGCTACACCTTC

v_call: TRBV4-1
d_call: TRBD2
clone_size: few
j_call: TRBJ2-1
cdr3_aa: CASSQDYLGEGFPYNEQFF
cdr3_nt: TGCGCCAGCAGCCAAGATTATTTAGGGGAGGGTTTTCCCTACAATGAGCAGTTCTTC

v_call: TRBV20-1
d_call: .
clone_size: .
j_call: TRBJ2-3
cdr3_aa: CSARTLVGANTDTQYF
cdr3_nt: TGCAGTGCTAGAACCCTCGTGGGGGCGAACACAGATACGCAGTATTTT

v_call: TRBV12-3/TRBV12-4
d_call: .
clone_size: few
j_call: TRBJ1-5
cdr3_aa: CASSRRVDQPQHF
cdr3_nt: TGTGCCAGCAGTAGACGAGTGGATCAGCCCCAGCATTTT

v_call: TRBV7-2
d_call: .
clone_size: .
j_call: TRBJ1-1
cdr3_aa: CASSSAARGTEAFF
cdr3_nt: TGTGCCAGCAGCTCGGCAGCAAGGGGCACTGAAGCTTTCTTT

v_call: TRBV20-1
d_call: .
clone_size: .
j_call: TRBJ2-1
cdr3_aa: CSALERASSYNEQFF
cdr3_nt: TGCAGTGCCCTCGAGAGGGCTAGCTCCTACAATGAGCAGTTCTTC

v_call: TRBV5-1
d_call: TRBD2
clone_size: .
j_call: TRBJ2-2
cdr3_aa: CASQPLAGGNTGELFF
cdr3_nt: TGCGCCAGCCAGCCATTAGCGGGGGGCAACACCGGGGAGCTGTTTTTT

v_call: TRBV9
d_call: .
clone_size: .
j_call: TRBJ1-6
cdr3_aa: CASSVGVTDNSPLHF
cdr3_nt: TGTGCCAGCAGCGTCGGGGTGACAGATAATTCACCCCTCCACTTT

v_call: TRBV7-9
d_call: .
clone_size: few
j_call: TRBJ2-3
cdr3_aa: CASSDSAGWGTQYF
cdr3_nt: TGTGCCAGCAGCGATTCAGCAGGGTGGGGTACGCAGTATTTT

v_call: TRBV19
d_call: .
clone_size: .
j_call: TRBJ2-3
cdr3_aa: CATSKTSYGDTQYF
cdr3_nt: TGTGCCACCTCTAAGACCTCTTACGGGGATACGCAGTATTTT

v_call: TRBV9
d_call: .
clone_size: .
j_call: TRBJ2-6
cdr3_aa: CASSLRQGANVLTF
cdr3_nt: TGTGCCAGCAGCTTACGACAGGGGGCCAACGTCCTGACTTTC

v_call: TRBV7-8
d_call: TRBD1
clone_size: .
j_call: TRBJ1-4
cdr3_aa: CASSLGTGDEKLFF
cdr3_nt: TGTGCCAGCAGCTTAGGGACAGGTGATGAAAAACTGTTTTTT

v_call: TRBV4-3
d_call: .
clone_size: .
j_call: TRBJ2-1
cdr3_aa: CASSQDDEQFF
cdr3_nt: TGCGCCAGCAGCCAAGACGATGAGCAGTTCTTC

v_call: TRBV11-3
d_call: .
clone_size: few
j_call: TRBJ2-5
cdr3_aa: CASSSAGVEETQYF
cdr3_nt: TGTGCCAGCAGCTCCGCAGGAGTCGAGGAGACCCAGTACTTC

v_call: TRBV11-2
d_call: TRBD2
clone_size: .
j_call: TRBJ2-1
cdr3_aa: CASSLGWRGGLSEQFF
cdr3_nt: TGTGCCAGCAGCTTAGGGTGGCGGGGGGGCCTTAGTGAGCAGTTCTTC

v_call: TRBV4-1
d_call: .
clone_size: .
j_call: TRBJ1-5
cdr3_aa: CASSQDGVWPQHF
cdr3_nt: TGCGCCAGCAGCCAAGATGGTGTATGGCCCCAGCATTTT

v_call: TRBV29-1
d_call: .
clone_size: few
j_call: TRBJ1-5
cdr3_aa: CGVTAGNQPQHF
cdr3_nt: TGCGGGGTCACGGCCGGCAATCAGCCCCAGCATTTT

v_call: TRBV7-2
d_call: .
clone_size: .
j_call: TRBJ1-5
cdr3_aa: CASSSDPNQPQHF
cdr3_nt: TGTGCCAGCAGCTCGGACCCTAATCAGCCCCAGCATTTT

v_call: TRBV12-3/TRBV12-4
d_call: .
clone_size: .
j_call: TRBJ2-5
cdr3_aa: CASSPGIALRGTQYF
cdr3_nt: TGTGCCAGCAGTCCTGGGATCGCATTGCGGGGGACCCAGTACTTC

v_call: TRBV20-1
d_call: .
clone_size: few
j_call: TRBJ1-4
cdr3_aa: CSATPLSRATNEKLFF
cdr3_nt: TGCAGTGCTACACCCCTTTCCAGAGCAACTAATGAAAAACTGTTTTTT

v_call: TRBV7-9
d_call: .
clone_size: .
j_call: TRBJ1-1
cdr3_aa: CASSLFGSEAFF
cdr3_nt: TGTGCCAGCAGCTTATTCGGGAGCGAAGCTTTCTTT

v_call: TRBV12-5
d_call: TRBD2
clone_size: few
j_call: TRBJ2-5
cdr3_aa: CASGTSGVETQYF
cdr3_nt: TGTGCTAGTGGTACTAGCGGGGTTGAGACCCAGTACTTC

v_call: TRBV12-3/TRBV12-4
d_call: .
clone_size: .
j_call: TRBJ1-1
cdr3_aa: CASSFQGTMNTEAFF
cdr3_nt: TGTGCCAGCAGTTTCCAGGGTACCATGAACACTGAAGCTTTCTTT

v_call: TRBV7-2
d_call: .
clone_size: few
j_call: TRBJ2-7
cdr3_aa: CASSSSEGRTYEQYF
cdr3_nt: TGTGCCAGCAGCTCGAGTGAGGGACGGACCTACGAGCAGTACTTC

v_call: TRBV6-5
d_call: .
clone_size: .
j_call: TRBJ2-1
cdr3_aa: CASHRYNEQFF
cdr3_nt: TGTGCCAGCCACAGGTACAATGAGCAGTTCTTC

v_call: TRBV6-5
d_call: .
clone_size: .
j_call: TRBJ1-2
cdr3_aa: CATGRANYGYTF
cdr3_nt: TGTGCCACTGGTCGGGCTAACTATGGCTACACCTTC

v_call: TRBV5-1
d_call: .
clone_size: many
j_call: TRBJ2-1
cdr3_aa: CASSLDNSYNEQFF
cdr3_nt: TGCGCCAGCAGCCTGGACAACTCCTACAATGAGCAGTTCTTC

v_call: TRBV11-1
d_call: TRBD1
clone_size: once
j_call: TRBJ2-4
cdr3_aa: CASSPPDRGDIQYF
cdr3_nt: TGTGCCAGCAGCCCACCGGACAGGGGGGACATTCAGTACTTC

v_call: TRBV12-3/TRBV12-4
d_call: .
clone_size: .
j_call: TRBJ2-5
cdr3_aa: CASRRSDRQETQYF
cdr3_nt: TGTGCCAGCAGGCGATCCGACAGGCAAGAGACCCAGTACTTC

v_call: TRBV20-1
d_call: .
clone_size: few
j_call: TRBJ2-2
cdr3_aa: CSASLPDTGELFF
cdr3_nt: TGCAGTGCTAGCCTCCCGGACACCGGGGAGCTGTTTTTT

v_call: TRBV7-2
d_call: .
clone_size: .
j_call: TRBJ1-1
cdr3_aa: CASSPWGAMNTEAFF
cdr3_nt: TGTGCCAGCAGCCCTTGGGGAGCTATGAACACTGAAGCTTTCTTT

v_call: TRBV12-5
d_call: .
clone_size: .
j_call: TRBJ2-2
cdr3_aa: CASGLVRVRGELFF
cdr3_nt: TGTGCTAGTGGTTTGGTACGGGTCAGAGGGGAGCTGTTTTTT

v_call: TRBV2
d_call: TRBD1
clone_size: .
j_call: TRBJ2-3
cdr3_aa: CASSSDRGSDTQYF
cdr3_nt: TGTGCCAGCAGTTCAGACAGGGGTTCAGATACGCAGTATTTT

v_call: TRBV5-1
d_call: TRBD2
clone_size: many
j_call: TRBJ2-5
cdr3_aa: CASSLVQRGQETQYF
cdr3_nt: TGCGCCAGCAGCTTGGTCCAGCGGGGACAAGAGACCCAGTACTTC

v_call: TRBV2
d_call: TRBD2
clone_size: .
j_call: TRBJ2-7
cdr3_aa: CASSGTSGTYEQYF
cdr3_nt: TGTGCCAGCAGCGGGACTAGCGGGACCTACGAGCAGTACTTC

v_call: TRBV5-5
d_call: .
clone_size: few
j_call: TRBJ2-1
cdr3_aa: CASSWVSGHNEQFF
cdr3_nt: TGTGCCAGCAGCTGGGTCTCGGGACACAATGAGCAGTTCTTC

v_call: TRBV4-3
d_call: .
clone_size: few
j_call: TRBJ2-3
cdr3_aa: CASSQDIPGTSSTDTQYF
cdr3_nt: TGCGCCAGCAGCCAAGATATCCCGGGAACGTCTAGCACAGATACGCAGTATTTT

v_call: TRBV18
d_call: .
clone_size: few
j_call: TRBJ1-1
cdr3_aa: CASSPRDNTEAFF
cdr3_nt: TGTGCCAGCTCACCGAGGGATAACACTGAAGCTTTCTTT